These 31 T cell receptor beta chains share one sample of origin, sequenced in a study of T cell responses to AZD1222 COVID-19 vaccine. Only in-frame clones appear in the TCRdb table, and some are missing; sequencing was by immunoSEQ multiplex PCR. In the table there are some 97,000 clones, around 90% of which are singletons. Here the sequenced sample was peripheral blood, taken on day 0 of AZD1222 vaccination. These receptors all stem from an adult in good health.

The chain links TRBV3-1 (or the pseudogene TRBV3-2) to TRBJ1-2; 9 bases fit TRBD1. Germline values: CDR1 LGHDT, CDR2 YNNKEL (reference sequence). V was clipped by 3 bases and J by 6 bases; unmatched bases: 5. CDR3 size: 14 residues. CDR3 sequence: CASSHTQGADGYTF. The CDR3 nucleotides are TGTGCCAGCAGCCATACACAGGGGGCGGATGGCTACACCTTC.

The V call is TRBV6-6, the J call TRBJ1-5, with D unclear. The V and J ends lost 2 bases and 0 bases respectively, with 5 bases between them. CDR1 is MNHNY, CDR2 SVGAGI, per germline (reference sequence). The CDR3 is made up of 14 amino acids. The CDR3 DNA reads as TGTGCCAGCAGTTACACGCATAGCAATCAGCCCCAGCATTTT. Translation: CASSYTHSNQPQHF.

The chain is built from TRBV19 and TRBJ1-1; D is possibly TRBD1 (5 bases). The CDR3 contains 14 residues. Trimming cost V 0 bases and J 6 bases, with 11 bases left between them. Germline CDR1 is LNHDA and CDR2 is SQIVND (reference sequence). Here the CDR3 DNA reads TGTGCCAGTAGTATAGATGGGGCTTTAGCTGAAGCTTTCTTT. Protein product: CASSIDGALAEAFF.

CDR3 residues: CASSSGTGEIGYTF. CDR3 DNA: TGTGCCAGCAGCTCAGGGACAGGGGAGATTGGCTACACCTTC. The chain recombines TRBV27 with TRBJ1-2; 10 nucleotides agree with TRBD1. The V segment lost 6 bases and the J segment 7 bases; nucleotides outside the gene matches: 8. The CDR3 length is 14 residues. The germline gives CDR1 MNHEY, CDR2 SMNVEV (reference sequence).

The chain is built from TRBV27 and TRBJ2-1; 7 nucleotides match TRBD2. Germline CDR1 and CDR2: MNHEY and SMNVEV (reference sequence). Trimming removed 6 bases from V and 9 bases from J; junction bases left unmatched: 14. The CDR3 has 15 amino acids. The CDR3 region is CASSRTWGGYGEQFF. The CDR3 DNA reads as TGTGCCAGCAGCCGGACTTGGGGGGGATATGGTGAGCAGTTCTTC.

The V call is TRBV2, the J call TRBJ1-6; 8 bases fit TRBD1. The CDR3 totals 16 residues. V lost 5 bases and J lost 1; bases outside the gene matches: 4. The V gene's germline CDR1 is SNHLY and CDR2 FYNNEI. CDR3 coding DNA: TGTGCCAGCAGTCTGGACAGGGCTTCCTATAATTCACCCCTCCACTTT. As protein: CASSLDRASYNSPLHF.

This clone was counted once. V is TRBV14 and J is TRBJ2-7; 10 nucleotides match TRBD2. CDR1 and CDR2 (germline): SGHDN, FVKESK. CDR3 length: 14 residues. The V segment lost 1 base and the J segment 6 bases; nucleotides outside the gene matches: 3. CDR3 sequence reads: CASSQALAGAEQYF. DNA for the CDR3: TGTGCCAGCAGCCAAGCTCTAGCGGGAGCCGAGCAGTACTTC.

V and J are TRBV15 and TRBJ2-1, with TRBD2 matching over 11 bases. The J segment lost 6 bases and the V segment lost 0 bases, leaving 10 bases of the junction unmatched. Germline V gives CDR1 LNHNV, CDR2 YYDKDF (reference sequence). The CDR3 contains 18 residues. The CDR3 spells CATSRDRVSGRAGNEQFF. The CDR3 DNA sequence: TGTGCCACCAGCAGAGATCGGGTTAGCGGGAGGGCGGGCAATGAGCAGTTCTTC.

This chain links TRBV28 with TRBJ1-2; the D gene is possibly TRBD1 (6 bases). The V end lost 7 bases, the J end lost 8 bases, and 17 bases lay between the germline ends. CDR3 size: 13 residues. Germline lookup yields CDR1 MDHEN and CDR2 SYDVKM. The chain's CDR3 is CASNSAQGTGYTF. CDR3 bases: TGTGCCAGCAACTCCGCGCAGGGGACCGGCTACACCTTC.

V is TRBV4-1 and J is TRBJ1-3; TRBD1 agrees at 7 bases. CDR3 length: 17 residues. Germline V gives CDR1 MGHRA, CDR2 YSYEKL. The V gene end was trimmed by 2 bases and the J gene end by 0 bases; junction bases not matched to a gene: 7. CDR3 coding DNA: TGCGCCAGCAGCCAATATGTTGGACAGGCCTCTGGAAACACCATATATTTT. It translates to CASSQYVGQASGNTIYF.

The rearrangement joins TRBV4-2 to TRBJ2-7; 9 nucleotides agree with TRBD2. V was pared by 0 bases and J by 1 base, with 4 bases of the junction left unmatched. Germline-derived CDR1 and CDR2 are LGHNA and YNFKEQ. The CDR3 runs 16 residues. The CDR3 nucleotides are TGTGCCAGCAGCCAAGATGAGACTAGCGGATCCTACGAGCAGTACTTC. The encoded protein is CASSQDETSGSYEQYF.

V and J are TRBV19 and TRBJ2-6, with TRBD1 as a possible D gene (5 bases). Trimming removed 6 bases at V and 0 bases at J, with 9 bases between. The CDR3 has 15 amino acids. From germline, CDR1 is LNHDA and CDR2 SQIVND (reference sequence). Here the CDR3 DNA reads TGTGCCAGTAGCGACAGAAACTCTGGGGCCAACGTCCTGACTTTC. Amino acids: CASSDRNSGANVLTF.

The chain employs TRBV5-4 and TRBJ1-5; the D gene is possibly TRBD1 (6 bases). V lost 2 bases to trimming and J lost 5 bases, with 8 bases between them. CDR1 SGHNT and CDR2 YYREEE come from the germline V gene (reference sequence). The CDR3 length is 13 residues. The CDR3, as DNA: TGTGCCAGCAGCTTAGGGGGGGATCAGCCCCAGCATTTT. It is translated as CASSLGGDQPQHF.

This clone was counted a single time. CDR3 sequence: CASRPNDRNQPQHF. CDR3 coding DNA: TGTGCCAGCAGACCTAACGACAGAAATCAGCCCCAGCATTTT. The gene calls are TRBV27 and TRBJ1-5; possible D gene TRBD1, 5 bases. The ends were cut back, 6 bases at V and 4 bases at J, with 13 bases in the middle. There are 14 residues in the CDR3. Germline V gene data show CDR1 as MNHEY and CDR2 as SMNVEV (reference sequence).

In nucleotides, the CDR3 is TGTGCCAGCAGCCAAGTCGGGCAGGAAGGGAGAAACACTGAAGCTTTCTTT. It yields the protein CASSQVGQEGRNTEAFF. The chain couples TRBV4-2 to TRBJ1-1, with D hard to call. V lost 1 base to trimming and J lost 2 bases, with 17 bases between them. Germline-derived CDR1 and CDR2 are LGHNA and YNFKEQ. CDR3 length: 17 amino acids.

The chain combines TRBV5-4 with TRBJ2-7; 9 positions agree with TRBD1. This CDR3 region has 16 residues. Trimming cost V 3 bases and J 5 bases; bases outside gene matches: 12. Germline lookup yields CDR1 SGHNT and CDR2 YYREEE (reference sequence). CDR3 loop: CASSYGQGSRAHEQYF. The CDR3, as DNA: TGTGCCAGCAGCTACGGACAGGGGTCCCGTGCCCACGAGCAGTACTTC.

The rearrangement joins TRBV28 to TRBJ2-1, with D maybe TRBD2 (6 bases). The V end was cut by 3 bases, the J end by 13 bases, with 13 bases between. Germline V gene lookup returns CDR1 MDHEN and CDR2 SYDVKM. CDR3 size: 12 residues. This CDR3 is CASSFGGSGQFF. CDR3 in DNA: TGTGCCAGCAGTTTTGGAGGGTCCGGCCAGTTCTTC.

CDR3: CASSDQRDRYNEQFF. For the CDR3, the DNA is TGCGCCAGCAGTGACCAGCGGGATAGATACAATGAGCAGTTCTTC. This rearrangement joins TRBV10-1 to TRBJ2-1; 7 bases match TRBD2. This CDR3 is built from 15 residues. Unmatched junction bases numbered 6, after V lost 3 bases and J lost 4 bases. Per the germline V gene, CDR1 is WNHNN and CDR2 is SYGVQD (reference sequence).

The chain is built from TRBV28 and TRBJ1-1, with 9 bases lining up with TRBD1. V shed 5 bases, J shed 10 bases, and the junction held 23 bases outside the gene matches. The CDR3 runs to 18 residues. Germline CDR1 MDHEN, CDR2 SYDVKM. CDR3 sequence: CASSPPYETGTGLSGAFF. CDR3 DNA: TGTGCCAGCAGTCCCCCCTACGAAACCGGGACAGGGTTGAGTGGAGCTTTCTTT.

The V gene is TRBV9, the J gene TRBJ1-1; D uncertain. CDR3 size: 16 residues. CDR1 SGDLS and CDR2 YYNGEE come from the germline V gene. Trimming stripped 0 bases from V and 0 bases from J, with 12 bases between. The CDR3 here is CASSVGRTTMNTEAFF. CDR3 DNA: TGTGCCAGCAGCGTAGGAAGGACTACCATGAACACTGAAGCTTTCTTT.

This clone was detected only once. This chain uses TRBV27 with TRBJ1-2; D is possibly TRBD1 (5 bases). The germline V and J ends were trimmed by 3 bases and 4 bases, with 9 bases remaining between them. CDR1 is MNHEY and CDR2 is SMNVEV in the germline V gene (reference sequence). The length of the CDR3 is 13 residues. CDR3 bases: TGTGCCAGCAGTTTCAGGGTTGCCTATGGCTACACCTTC. Amino acid sequence: CASSFRVAYGYTF.

J is TRBJ1-4 and V is TRBV28; 8 nucleotides match TRBD1. Germline trimming cut 4 bases from V and 8 bases from J; bases unmatched to any gene: 9. The CDR3 covers 15 residues. CDR1 and CDR2 from the germline V gene are MDHEN and SYDVKM. CDR3 residues: CASSSPGQGEEKLFF. CDR3 nucleotides: TGTGCCAGCAGTTCACCCGGACAGGGAGAAGAAAAACTGTTTTTT.

The CDR3 region is CASSVVAAGRHSYEQYF. Written as DNA, the CDR3 is TGTGCCAGCAGCGTAGTTGCTGCGGGGAGGCACTCCTACGAGCAGTACTTC. J is TRBJ2-7 and V is TRBV9, with a tentative D call TRBD2 (6 bases). CDR1 and CDR2 from the germline V gene are SGDLS and YYNGEE. V lost 0 bases, J lost 0 bases, and 16 bases lay in between. This CDR3 region has 17 residues.

The chain recombines TRBV7-9 with TRBJ2-1, with D hard to call. The CDR3 has 11 residues. The V end lost 7 bases, the J end lost 9 bases, and 10 bases lay between the germline ends. Germline CDR1 reads SEHNR; CDR2 reads FQNEAQ (reference sequence). CDR3 in DNA: TGTGCCAGCACCCAGGAGCGTGAGCAGTTCTTC. Amino acids: CASTQEREQFF.

The chain joins TRBV6-1 to TRBJ2-1; tentative D call: TRBD2 (6 bases). Germline CDR1 reads MNHNS; CDR2 reads SASEGT. Between the trimmed V and J ends, which lost 4 bases and 0 bases, there was a span of 13 bases. This CDR3 spans 16 amino acids. CDR3 protein: CASSGFGGSSYNEQFF. The CDR3 DNA sequence: TGTGCCAGCAGTGGATTCGGGGGTAGCTCCTACAATGAGCAGTTCTTC.

The rearrangement links TRBV7-6 to TRBJ2-1; 11 bases map to TRBD2. CDR1 and CDR2 (germline): SGHVS, FNYEAQ. This CDR3 is built from 17 residues. Trimming took 5 bases from V and 0 from J; bases not matched to a gene: 6. DNA of the CDR3: TGTGCCAGCAGCCTTTTAGCGGGAGGGCCCTCCTACAATGAGCAGTTCTTC. It encodes CASSLLAGGPSYNEQFF.

This clone was seen only once. The J gene is TRBJ1-5, the V gene TRBV3-1 (or the pseudogene TRBV3-2); possible D gene TRBD1, 5 bases. The length of the CDR3 is 16 residues. The V gene's germline CDR1 is LGHDT and CDR2 YNNKEL (reference sequence). Trimming removed 1 base from V and 7 bases from J, with 17 bases in between. The CDR3 is CASSQGQPVSGQPQHF. CDR3 DNA sequence: TGTGCCAGCAGCCAAGGACAGCCCGTTAGTGGGCAGCCCCAGCATTTT.

The genes are TRBV7-2 and TRBJ1-5, with 9 bases matching TRBD1. Germline V lookup: CDR1 SGHTA, CDR2 FQGNSA. V lost 1 base, J lost 6 bases, and 7 bases stayed unmatched. The CDR3 has 16 residues. This chain's CDR3 is CASSLVAGTGTQPQHF. CDR3 DNA: TGTGCCAGCAGCTTAGTAGCCGGGACAGGGACTCAGCCCCAGCATTTT.

The V call is TRBV6-5, the J call TRBJ1-6; D is unresolved. Germline V gene lookup returns CDR1 MNHEY and CDR2 SVGAGI. This CDR3 spans 15 amino acids. V lost 6 bases and J 6 bases, leaving 15 bases between the germline ends. This CDR3 reads CASSRLPHLNSPLHF. The CDR3 DNA sequence: TGTGCCAGCAGCCGTCTACCACACCTTAATTCACCCCTCCACTTT.

V usage is TRBV6-6 and J usage is TRBJ2-5; 8 bases map to TRBD2. Germline V gives CDR1 MNHNY, CDR2 SVGAGI (reference sequence). The CDR3 runs 16 residues. J lost 4 bases, V lost 4 bases, and 11 bases had no gene match. CDR3 nucleotides: TGTGCCAGCAGTTCCCGGGGGGGGGCGGTTGGAGAGACCCAGTACTTC. Protein sequence: CASSSRGGAVGETQYF.

The chain links TRBV28 to TRBJ1-2; 7 bases map to TRBD1. Germline loops: CDR1 MDHEN, CDR2 SYDVKM. The CDR3 is made up of 15 amino acids. V trimming: 5 bases; J trimming: 2 bases; junction bases outside the gene matches: 8. This CDR3 is CASSGLTGENYGYTF. The CDR3 DNA follows: TGTGCCAGCAGTGGCCTCACAGGGGAGAACTATGGCTACACCTTC.